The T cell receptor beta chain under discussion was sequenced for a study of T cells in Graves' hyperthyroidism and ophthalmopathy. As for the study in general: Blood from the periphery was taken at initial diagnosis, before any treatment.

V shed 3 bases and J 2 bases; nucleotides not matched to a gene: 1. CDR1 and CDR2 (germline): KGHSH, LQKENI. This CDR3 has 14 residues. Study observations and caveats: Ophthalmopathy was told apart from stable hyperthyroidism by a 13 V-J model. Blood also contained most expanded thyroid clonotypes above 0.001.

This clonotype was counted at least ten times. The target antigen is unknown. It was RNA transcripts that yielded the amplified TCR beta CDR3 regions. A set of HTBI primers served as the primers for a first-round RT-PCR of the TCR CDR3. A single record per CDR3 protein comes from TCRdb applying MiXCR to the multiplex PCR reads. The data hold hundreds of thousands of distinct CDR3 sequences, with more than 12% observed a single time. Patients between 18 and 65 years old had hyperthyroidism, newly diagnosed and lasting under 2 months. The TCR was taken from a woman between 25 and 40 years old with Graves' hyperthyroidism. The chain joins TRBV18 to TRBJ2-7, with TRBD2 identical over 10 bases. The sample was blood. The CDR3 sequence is CASSPGTSAYEQYF. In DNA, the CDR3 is TGTGCCAGCTCACCTGGGACTAGCGCCTACGAGCAGTACTTC.